This TCR beta chain was obtained from a study of control samples from healthy donors and cancer patients. The CDR3 totals 13 residues. Germline assignment: CDR1 MNHEY and CDR2 SVGAGI. Trimming removed 6 bases from V and 3 bases from J; junction bases left unmatched: 3. Libraries were prepared by immunoSEQ multiplex PCR; TCRdb keeps only in-frame clonotypes and omits some of them. The sample yields roughly 52,000 clones, roughly 96% seen once. The sequenced sample consisted of blood. The V call is TRBV6-5, the J call TRBJ1-1; TRBD1 aligns across 8 bases. This sequence was found in a woman in her 30s in good health. CDR3 nucleotide sequence: TGTGCCAGCAGCCCGGACAGGGACACTGAAGCTTTCTTT. Translating gives CASSPDRDTEAFF.